The rows below give T cell receptor beta chains drawn from one sample of a study of blood T cells in healthy people across ages. TCRdb independently ran MiXCR on the 5' RACE reads; one entry per CDR3 protein. The table includes hundreds of thousands of distinct CDR3 sequences, approximately 40% detected once. The source material was blood. The receptors come from an elderly man in good health. Both conserved end residues are part of each CDR3. Fields, in order: CDR3 protein, CDR3 DNA, V gene, clone size, J gene, D gene. The D gene is left open where the match is weak. Not all rows give a size; the values are once, few, many and, for expanded clones, a class.

CAISDLGIGDNEQFF | TGTGCCATCAGTGATTTGGGGATCGGGGACAATGAGCAGTTCTTC | TRBV10-3 | once | TRBJ2-1 | .
CASSGPKFF | TGTGCCAGCAGCGGACCAAAGTTCTTC | TRBV9 | . | TRBJ2-1 | .
CASSQAPLWSGINYEQYF | TGTGCCAGCAGCCAAGCACCGCTATGGAGCGGGATTAACTACGAGCAGTACTTC | TRBV14 | few | TRBJ2-7 | TRBD2
CASSPPAGTWQYF | TGTGCCAGCAGTCCCCCGGCCGGGACTTGGCAGTACTTC | TRBV28 | few | TRBJ2-7 | .
CASSPPRYDTQYF | TGTGCCAGCAGCCCACCAAGGTACGATACGCAGTATTTT | TRBV28 | few | TRBJ2-3 | .
CASSRDTATDTQYF | TGTGCCAGCAGCCGGGACACCGCCACAGATACGCAGTATTTT | TRBV9 | few | TRBJ2-3 | .
CASSVVLYNEQFF | TGTGCCAGCAGCGTAGTACTCTACAATGAGCAGTTCTTC | TRBV11-2 | . | TRBJ2-1 | .
CASSAWTSGSVDTQYF | TGTGCCAGCAGCGCATGGACTAGCGGATCGGTAGATACGCAGTATTTT | TRBV7-6 | few | TRBJ2-3 | TRBD2
CASSAPGQGFSVLTF | TGTGCCAGCAGCGCCCCGGGACAGGGCTTCAGCGTCCTGACTTTC | TRBV9 | . | TRBJ2-6 | TRBD1
CASRGQLQETQYF | TGTGCCAGCCGGGGACAGCTCCAAGAGACCCAGTACTTC | TRBV12-3/TRBV12-4 | . | TRBJ2-5 | TRBD1
CASRPISGYEQYF | TGCGCCAGCAGGCCTATCTCGGGCTACGAGCAGTACTTC | TRBV5-1 | . | TRBJ2-7 | .
CASSLVGGAYNEQFF | TGTGCCAGCAGCTTGGTTGGGGGGGCATACAATGAGCAGTTCTTC | TRBV11-2 | . | TRBJ2-1 | .
CASSFSNSQETQYF | TGCGCCAGCAGCTTTAGTAACAGCCAAGAGACCCAGTACTTC | TRBV5-1 | . | TRBJ2-5 | .
CASSPTGYATNEKLFF | TGCGCCAGCAGTCCTACAGGGTATGCAACTAATGAAAAACTGTTTTTT | TRBV4-3 | . | TRBJ1-4 | .
CAISEDGSSYNEQFF | TGTGCCATCAGTGAGGACGGGAGCTCCTACAATGAGCAGTTCTTC | TRBV10-3 | . | TRBJ2-1 | .
CASSFLAGGETQYF | TGTGCCAGCAGCTTCCTAGCGGGCGGGGAGACCCAGTACTTC | TRBV7-9 | . | TRBJ2-5 | TRBD2
CASSTQGAATEAFF | TGCGCCAGCAGCACACAGGGGGCTGCCACTGAAGCTTTCTTT | TRBV5-1 | once | TRBJ1-1 | TRBD1
CSVGRGTSGGQQYF | TGCAGCGTTGGAAGGGGGACTAGCGGGGGACAGCAGTACTTC | TRBV29-1 | many | TRBJ2-7 | TRBD2
CASSSSHQDYGYTF | TGTGCCAGCAGCTCCTCTCATCAGGACTATGGCTACACCTTC | TRBV7-2 | . | TRBJ1-2 | .
CASRLAWVSSYEQYF | TGTGCAAGTCGCTTAGCGTGGGTCAGTTCCTACGAGCAGTACTTC | TRBV12-2 | few | TRBJ2-7 | .
CASSWARGDLTEAFF | TGTGCCAGTAGTTGGGCTAGGGGTGATCTCACTGAAGCTTTCTTT | TRBV2 | once | TRBJ1-1 | .
CASSVVASGPQGTQYF | TGTGCCAGCAGCGTAGTAGCTAGCGGCCCCCAAGGGACCCAGTACTTC | TRBV9 | . | TRBJ2-5 | TRBD2
CASSLGLAGRSYEQFF | TGTGCCAGCAGCTTAGGACTAGCGGGACGCTCCTACGAGCAGTTCTTC | TRBV7-2 | . | TRBJ2-1 | TRBD2
CASSAGQTDTQYF | TGCGCCAGCAGCGCAGGACAGACAGATACGCAGTATTTT | TRBV5-1 | few | TRBJ2-3 | .
CASSLWTGPYGYTF | TGTGCCAGCAGCCTCTGGACAGGGCCCTATGGCTACACCTTC | TRBV7-9 | few | TRBJ1-2 | TRBD1
CASRHREGRDNEQFF | TGCGCCAGCAGGCACAGGGAGGGCCGGGACAATGAGCAGTTCTTC | TRBV5-1 | . | TRBJ2-1 | .
CASSHMSSYEQYF | TGTGCCAGCAGCCACATGAGCTCCTACGAGCAGTACTTC | TRBV14 | . | TRBJ2-7 | .
CSARVQAHLNSPLHF | TGCAGTGCTAGAGTACAGGCCCACCTAAATTCACCCCTCCACTTT | TRBV20-1 | . | TRBJ1-6 | .
CASSAGQFEAFF | TGTGCCAGCAGCGCCGGACAGTTTGAAGCTTTCTTT | TRBV2 | . | TRBJ1-1 | .
CASSLRQGAGQAKNIQYF | TGTGCCAGCAGTTTAAGGCAGGGGGCGGGTCAAGCCAAAAACATTCAGTACTTC | TRBV27 | few | TRBJ2-4 | TRBD1
CSARKGNTGELFF | TGCAGTGCTAGAAAGGGGAACACCGGGGAGCTGTTTTTT | TRBV20-1 | . | TRBJ2-2 | .
CASLRASGYSSYNEQFF | TGTGCCAGCTTGAGAGCTAGCGGGTATAGCTCCTACAATGAGCAGTTCTTC | TRBV6-1 | few | TRBJ2-1 | TRBD2
CASTSPDEQYF | TGTGCCAGCACTTCCCCCGACGAGCAGTACTTC | TRBV28 | . | TRBJ2-7 | .
CASSTQGLVYEQYF | TGTGCCAGCAGCACGCAGGGGTTGGTCTACGAGCAGTACTTC | TRBV7-2 | few | TRBJ2-7 | .
CSAGQDLYGYTF | TGCAGCGCGGGCCAGGACCTCTATGGCTACACCTTC | TRBV29-1 | many | TRBJ1-2 | .
CASSLDRPGYGYTF | TGTGCCAGCAGTTTAGACAGACCGGGCTATGGCTACACCTTT | TRBV12-3/TRBV12-4 | few | TRBJ1-2 | .
CASSAYSRSASPNEQFF | TGTGCCAGCAGTGCTTATAGCAGGAGTGCCTCCCCTAATGAGCAGTTCTTC | TRBV6-2/TRBV6-3 | . | TRBJ2-1 | .
CASSGTVTDTQYF | TGCGCCAGCAGCGGGACTGTTACAGATACGCAGTATTTT | TRBV5-1 | . | TRBJ2-3 | .
CASSRGAAINYGYTF | TGTGCCAGCAGTCGCGGGGCAGCGATTAACTATGGCTACACCTTC | TRBV3-1 | . | TRBJ1-2 | .
CASSVGGRDEQYF | TGCGCCAGCAGCGTGGGAGGGAGGGACGAGCAGTACTTC | TRBV5-1 | few | TRBJ2-7 | TRBD2
CSARVPASRQETQYF | TGCAGTGCTAGAGTGCCCGCCTCACGCCAAGAGACCCAGTACTTC | TRBV20-1 | . | TRBJ2-5 | .
CASSGRGRTSANYGYTF | TGTGCCAGCAGCGGCCGGGGGCGCACGTCAGCTAACTATGGCTACACCTTC | TRBV25-1 | . | TRBJ1-2 | .
CASSRGSGRNYNEQFF | TGTGCCAGCAGCCGTGGTAGCGGGAGAAATTACAATGAGCAGTTCTTC | TRBV3-1 | . | TRBJ2-1 | TRBD2